This T cell receptor (beta chain) was recorded in a study of technical replicates of blood from several donors. This clone occurred a few times. Trimming removed 1 base at V and 3 bases at J, with 7 bases between. Looked up from germline, CDR1 is SGHVS and CDR2 is FQNEAQ. The CDR3 consists of 14 residues. Assay used: immunoSEQ multiplex PCR; TCRdb lists only in-frame clones, some missing. The data hold 66,000 or so clones, with around nine tenths observed a single time. The source material was PBMCs. This clonotype was sampled from a human donor in good health. Some clones in this sample may be carry-over from other donors' samples. This chain connects TRBV7-8 to TRBJ1-5; TRBD1 might be the D (5 bases). CDR3 residues: CASSLGGTNQPQHF. CDR3 sequence (DNA): TGTGCCAGCAGCTTAGGCGGGACCAATCAGCCCCAGCATTTT. Looking up the rest from reference TRBV7-8 and TRBJ1-5 gives the full variable domain: GAGVSQSPRYKVAKRGQDVALRCDPISGHVSLFWYQQALGQGPEFLTYFQNEAQLDKSGLPSDRFFAERPEGSVSTLKIQRTQQEDSAVYLCASSLGGTNQPQHFGDGTRLSIL.